This record covers a single T cell receptor (beta chain). The antigen remains unidentified. It was with 60 Vbeta and 13 Jbeta primers that the PCR ran. Per the study methods: Roughly 11 million of the about 80 million unique TCR beta chains counted in a later analysis were shared. The method was immunoSEQ multiplex PCR; TCRdb's version includes in-frame clones alone and lacks a portion of them. The V and J calls and clone size were taken over from that table, and D and trimming were inferred from the DNA. This table has approximately 140,000 clones, roughly 63% appearing once. This entry belongs to a study of cytomegalovirus exposure and HLA in healthy donors. Trimming at V came to 6 bases and at J to 3 bases, leaving 3 bases not matched to a gene. The CDR3 contains 12 residues. Germline CDR1 and CDR2: SQVTM and ANQGSEA. The study's findings and limits: At a 0.05 false discovery rate, a later analysis found 18,000 or so TCR beta sequences to be associated with HLA alleles. Researchers counted around 170 TCR beta chains as cytomegalovirus-associated.

At collection, donors were nominally healthy, but unrecorded immune exposures were probable. This receptor was identified in a woman aged 55-75 years in good health and CMV-seropositive. Sequenced sample: PBMCs. The genes are TRBV29-1 and TRBJ1-2; 8 bases match TRBD1. The DNA for the CDR3 is TGCAGCGTCCCGACAGGGGACTATGGCTACACCTTC. Translated: CSVPTGDYGYTF.